The 15 T cell receptor beta chains below come from one sample, sequenced in a study of T cell clusters in autoimmune cytopenias. TRB rearrangements were amplified by touch-down multiplex PCR with mixed TRB-A/B primers. TCRdb reprocessed the multiplex PCR reads and reports one entry per CDR3 protein, with no DNA. This sample contains under 7,500 distinct CDR3 sequences. TRB was amplified from roughly 270 ng of peripheral blood genomic DNA per sample. Sequencing was carried out using peripheral blood. The receptors originated from a human donor with an autoimmune cytopenia or autoimmune hepatitis (not recorded which).

The rearrangement uses TRBV6-1 and TRBJ1-2; TCRdb's D gene call, TRBD1, goes unchecked for lack of DNA. CDR1 and CDR2 from the germline V gene are MNHNS and SASEGT. The CDR3 is made up of 15 amino acids. The chain's CDR3 is CASSTRTGTNYGYTF.

The chain couples TRBV6-1 to TRBJ1-2; the D call from TCRdb, TRBD1, cannot be confirmed without DNA. Germline V lookup: CDR1 MNHNS, CDR2 SASEGT. The CDR3 is made up of 14 amino acids. CDR3 residues: CASSISTGPYGYTF.

By frequency, this clonotype is medium-sized (0.01 to 0.1%). V and J are TRBV11-2 and TRBJ2-7. Germline V gene data show CDR1 as SGHAT and CDR2 as FQNNGV. There are 15 residues in the CDR3. The CDR3 is CASSLGQGEPYEQYF.

The chain uses TRBV25-1 and TRBJ2-4; TCRdb returns TRBD1, unconfirmable since there is no DNA. Germline CDR1 MGHDK, CDR2 SYGVNS. CDR3 length: 14 residues. The CDR3 sequence: CASSEWTGKNIQYF. The whole variable domain, remainder taken from reference TRBV25-1 and TRBJ2-4, is EADIYQTPRYLVIGTGKKITLECSQTMGHDKMYWYQQDPGMELHLIHYSYGVNSTEKGDLSSESTVSRIRTEHFPLTLESARPSHTSQYLCASSEWTGKNIQYFGAGTRLSVL.

Measured by frequency, this clonotype is medium-sized. V and J are TRBV6-4 and TRBJ1-2; no DNA is available, so the TRBD1 call from TCRdb remains unchecked. Germline CDR1 reads MRHNA; CDR2 reads SNTAGT. The CDR3 contains 14 residues. CDR3 residues: CASSERGQGYGYTF.

The V gene is TRBV30, the J gene TRBJ2-7; as DNA is missing, the TRBD1 call by TCRdb cannot be tested. The CDR3 runs 14 residues. Germline CDR1 reads GTSNPN; CDR2 reads SVGIG (reference sequence). The CDR3 sequence: CAWRPVQGSYEQYF.

V gene TRBV2 combines with J gene TRBJ2-7; TCRdb proposes TRBD1, but this gene call is untestable without DNA. The CDR3 extends over 13 amino acids. Germline V gene lookup returns CDR1 SNHLY and CDR2 FYNNEI. CDR3 protein: CASSLWGAGEQYF.

The genes are TRBV12-5 and TRBJ2-7; the TRBD2 assignment by TCRdb is unverifiable without DNA. CDR3 size: 20 residues. Per germline, CDR1 LGHNT and CDR2 FRNRAP. CDR3 sequence reads: CASGLLTAGLAGGSPYEQYF. The entire variable domain, with the rest obtained from reference TRBV12-5 and TRBJ2-7, is as follows: DARVTQTPRHKVTEMGQEVTMRCQPILGHNTVFWYRQTMMQGLELLAYFRNRAPLDDSGMPKDRFSAEMPDATLATLKIQPSEPRDSAVYFCASGLLTAGLAGGSPYEQYFGPGTRLTVT.

V usage is TRBV6-4 and J usage is TRBJ2-3; TCRdb returns TRBD2, unconfirmable since there is no DNA. The CDR3 has 15 amino acids. The V gene's germline CDR1 is MRHNA and CDR2 SNTAGT. CDR3 residues: CASRGLAGKRDTQYF.

J is TRBJ2-1 and V is TRBV5-1; TCRdb proposes TRBD2, but this gene call is untestable without DNA. Germline lookup yields CDR1 SGHRS and CDR2 YFSETQ. The length of the CDR3 is 16 residues. CDR3 region: CASQSGGSAGGYEQFF.

The rearrangement joins TRBV20-1 to TRBJ2-7; TCRdb outputs TRBD1, but without DNA this stays unchecked. CDR3 length equals 17 residues. CDR1 DFQATT and CDR2 SNEGSKA come from the germline V gene (reference sequence). The CDR3: CSASRRDTTKPWHEQYF.

The chain is built from TRBV2 and TRBJ1-2; TCRdb calls TRBD1, which cannot be checked without DNA. The CDR3 extends over 18 amino acids. Germline V gives CDR1 SNHLY, CDR2 FYNNEI. CDR3 protein: CASSESLGTGPMFYGYTF.

The V and J genes are TRBV7-9 and TRBJ1-5; the TRBD1 assignment by TCRdb is unverifiable without DNA. From germline, CDR1 is SEHNR and CDR2 FQNEAQ (reference sequence). The CDR3 contains 17 residues. CDR3: CASSPGTGDQRNQPQHF.

The chain recombines TRBV5-6 with TRBJ2-3; TCRdb selects TRBD2, and the lack of DNA leaves this call unchecked. The CDR3 extends over 17 amino acids. Germline CDR1 is SGHDT and CDR2 is YYEEEE. CDR3 loop: CASSLAVSGGPTDTQYF. Full variable domain (missing parts from reference TRBV5-6 and TRBJ2-3): DAGVTQSPTHLIKTRGQQVTLRCSPKSGHDTVSWYQQALGQGPQFIFQYYEEEERQRGNFPDRFSGHQFPNYSSELNVNALLLGDSALYLCASSLAVSGGPTDTQYFGPGTRLTVL.

V and J are TRBV10-3 and TRBJ1-6; the D gene TCRdb calls, TRBD1, cannot be checked with no DNA. The CDR3 totals 13 residues. Germline CDR1 and CDR2: ENHRY and SYGVKD. CDR3 sequence: CAINLDRGSPLHF.